The 24 T cell receptor beta chains reported below all come from one sample, sequenced in a study of T cells in narcolepsy. Profiling relied on immunoSEQ multiplex PCR, and the TCRdb table lists in-frame clones only, not all of them. The sample consists of tens of thousands of clones, around 81% of them appearing once. The sample comprised CD45RA- memory CD4+ T cells from PBMCs. The receptors were sampled from a human donor with narcolepsy.

This chain uses TRBV6-5 with TRBJ2-3, with D possibly called TRBD1 or TRBD2 (6 bases each). With 2 bases removed from V and 5 bases from J, the gap between germline ends came to 14 bases. There are 15 residues in the CDR3. Germline V gene data show CDR1 as MNHEY and CDR2 as SVGAGI. CDR3 sequence: CASSYTGAGGDTQYF. Here the CDR3 DNA reads TGTGCCAGCAGTTACACGGGGGCTGGGGGAGATACGCAGTATTTT.

The V gene is TRBV6-1, the J gene TRBJ2-5; possibly TRBD1 for D (6 bases). The CDR3 totals 13 residues. The V and J ends lost 6 bases and 5 bases respectively, with 13 bases between them. Germline-derived CDR1 and CDR2 are MNHNS and SASEGT. The CDR3 DNA follows: TGTGCCAGCAGGACGGGCCAGGGGGAGACCCAGTACTTC. Protein sequence: CASRTGQGETQYF.

The chain links TRBV9 to TRBJ2-1; no clear D gene. CDR1 SGDLS and CDR2 YYNGEE come from the germline V gene. The CDR3 contains 14 residues. V gave up 1 base and J gave up 5 bases, with 10 bases separating them. CDR3 DNA: TGTGCCAGCAGCGTATGGTTGGAAAACAATGAGCAGTTCTTC. This encodes CASSVWLENNEQFF.

This rearrangement joins TRBV13 to TRBJ1-4, with 9 positions matching TRBD1. The CDR3 is 15 residues long. V was pared by 4 bases and J by 8 bases, with 8 bases of the junction left unmatched. Germline lookup yields CDR1 PRHDT and CDR2 FYEKMQ (reference sequence). CDR3 sequence reads: CASSYRGTGREKLFF. The CDR3 coding sequence is TGTGCCAGCAGCTACCGCGGGACAGGGAGGGAAAAACTGTTTTTT.

This clone was seen only a few times. The chain employs TRBV7-2 and TRBJ1-1, with D possibly TRBD1 on 5 matching bases. The CDR3 loop spans 14 amino acids. V was shortened by 5 bases and J by 6 bases, with 16 bases between the two germline ends. The germline CDR1 and CDR2 sequences are SGHTA and FQGNSA. This CDR3 is CASSALGGVPEAFF. Here the CDR3 DNA reads TGTGCCAGCAGCGCACTCGGGGGAGTCCCTGAAGCTTTCTTT.

The J gene is TRBJ2-5, the V gene TRBV6-5; D gene uncertain. Germline V gene lookup returns CDR1 MNHEY and CDR2 SVGAGI. V lost 0 bases and J lost 2, with 10 bases in between. The CDR3 is 15 amino acids. For the CDR3, the DNA is TGTGCCAGCAGTTACTCCGGACCGAGACAAGAGACCCAGTACTTC. As protein: CASSYSGPRQETQYF.

This sequence joins TRBV30 and TRBJ2-7, with 8 bases that match TRBD2. The ends lost 0 bases at V and 0 bases at J; junction bases unmatched: 1. The CDR3 sequence is 14 residues long. Germline V gives CDR1 GTSNPN, CDR2 SVGIG (reference sequence). In nucleotides, the CDR3 is TGTGCCTGGAGTGTACGGGAGGGCTCCTACGAGCAGTACTTC. Its protein is CAWSVREGSYEQYF.

V and J are TRBV11-3 and TRBJ2-5; D possibly corresponds to TRBD2 (7 bases). The ends were cut back, 4 bases at V and 5 bases at J, with 20 bases in the middle. The CDR3 has 16 amino acids. Germline V gene sequence: CDR1 SGHNT, CDR2 YENEEA. The CDR3 nucleotides are TGTGCCAGCAGCTCGGTATTGAGGGGGGGGCAGGAGACCCAGTACTTC. As protein: CASSSVLRGGQETQYF.

The chain carries TRBV7-3 and TRBJ2-1; D possibly corresponds to TRBD2 (6 bases). This CDR3 contains 15 residues. Germline-derived CDR1 and CDR2 are SGHTA and FQGTGA. The V end lost 5 bases, the J end lost 7 bases, and 18 bases lay between the germline ends. This chain's CDR3 is CASSPNTGVGNEQFF. CDR3 sequence (DNA): TGTGCCAGCAGCCCGAACACGGGGGTCGGGAATGAGCAGTTCTTC.

This rearrangement joins TRBV19 to TRBJ2-1, with D perhaps TRBD1 or TRBD2 (5 bases each). CDR1 LNHDA and CDR2 SQIVND come from the germline V gene (reference sequence). This CDR3 comprises 16 residues. Trimming shortened V by 3 bases and J by 6 bases, and 18 bases separated the two germline ends. CDR3 nucleotide sequence: TGTGCCAGTAGTATCTTTCTGTGGGACCTCGCCAATGAGCAGTTCTTC. Encoded protein: CASSIFLWDLANEQFF.

The count of this clone is one. The CDR3 region is CASSLGPSQARNYGYTF. The CDR3 DNA follows: TGTGCCAGCAGCTTAGGTCCCTCGCAGGCTCGGAACTATGGCTACACCTTC. The rearrangement links TRBV11-2 to TRBJ1-2; D remains unclear. The CDR3 sequence is 17 residues long. V lost 1 base and J 2 bases, leaving 17 bases between the germline ends. CDR1 is SGHAT and CDR2 is FQNNGV in the germline V gene.

The chain links TRBV18 to TRBJ1-2, with 10 bases matching TRBD1. The ends lost 6 bases at V and 2 bases at J; junction bases unmatched: 12. The CDR3 is 17 residues long. CDR1 and CDR2 (germline): KGHSH, LQKENI. The CDR3: CASSPGQGNFGNYGYTF. DNA for the CDR3: TGTGCCAGCTCGCCGGGACAGGGGAATTTTGGGAACTATGGCTACACCTTC.

This sequence joins TRBV30 and TRBJ1-3, with D possibly TRBD1 on 6 matching bases. CDR1 is GTSNPN, CDR2 SVGIG, per germline (reference sequence). The CDR3 has 12 residues. Trimming took 3 bases from V and 8 from J, leaving 11 bases between them. CDR3 DNA: TGTGCCTGGAGAAGACAGGCAGACACCATATATTTT. Residues: CAWRRQADTIYF.

The chain uses TRBV6-5 and TRBJ2-3; TRBD1 is a possible D gene (6 bases). Deletions cut 6 bases from V and 2 bases from J, with 12 bases between. This CDR3 has 14 residues. Germline lookup yields CDR1 MNHEY and CDR2 SVGAGI. Here the CDR3 reads CASRLQGFTDTQYF. CDR3 nucleotide sequence: TGTGCCAGCAGACTACAGGGATTCACAGATACGCAGTATTTT.

This clone was counted only a few times. The V call is TRBV19, the J call TRBJ2-2; 7 nucleotides agree with TRBD1. The J segment lost 7 bases and the V segment lost 8 bases, leaving 7 bases of the junction unmatched. CDR1 is LNHDA and CDR2 is SQIVND in the germline V gene (reference sequence). The CDR3 runs 13 residues. CDR3 DNA: TGTGCCAGTGACACAGGGGTGATCGGGGAGCTGTTTTTT. The encoded protein is CASDTGVIGELFF.

The rearrangement links TRBV7-3 to TRBJ2-3, with 11 bases aligning to TRBD2. The J segment lost 5 bases and the V segment lost 8 bases, leaving 15 bases of the junction unmatched. Germline V gene sequence: CDR1 SGHTA, CDR2 FQGTGA. The CDR3 spans 17 residues. The CDR3: CASAALSGLAGLDTQYF. CDR3 nucleotides: TGTGCCAGCGCTGCCCTTTCCGGACTAGCGGGTTTAGATACGCAGTATTTT.

The chain joins TRBV19 to TRBJ1-5; D is unresolved. This CDR3 contains 12 residues. Germline loops: CDR1 LNHDA, CDR2 SQIVND (reference sequence). Trimming left V 7 bases short and J 3 bases short, with 7 bases between. CDR3 loop: CASKAPNQPQHF. The CDR3 DNA is TGTGCCAGTAAGGCTCCCAATCAGCCCCAGCATTTT.

V usage is TRBV7-8 and J usage is TRBJ2-7; 11 positions match TRBD2. Trimming at V came to 3 bases and at J to 7 bases, leaving 5 bases not matched to a gene. There are 14 residues in the CDR3. Germline values: CDR1 SGHVS, CDR2 FQNEAQ. CDR3 bases: TGTGCCAGCAGCTTTAGCGGGGGGGCGCGGGAGCAGTACTTC. Translation: CASSFSGGAREQYF.

This chain joins TRBV18 and TRBJ2-3, with 8 bases aligning to TRBD1. With V trimmed by 3 bases and J by 2 bases, 10 bases remained unmatched. This CDR3 has 17 residues. Germline V gene data show CDR1 as KGHSH and CDR2 as LQKENI. In DNA form, the CDR3 reads TGTGCCAGCTCACCGAAACGACAGGGGCCCACCACAGATACGCAGTATTTT. Amino acids: CASSPKRQGPTTDTQYF.

This clone was observed a few times. The rearrangement uses TRBV19 and TRBJ1-4; D remains ambiguous. Trimming took 7 bases from V and 8 from J, leaving 17 bases between them. The germline CDR1 and CDR2 sequences are LNHDA and SQIVND (reference sequence). The CDR3 loop spans 14 amino acids. CDR3 loop: CASMKGNVVEKLFF. In DNA form, the CDR3 reads TGTGCCAGTATGAAAGGCAACGTTGTGGAAAAACTGTTTTTT. Full variable domain (outside the CDR3, taken from reference TRBV19 and TRBJ1-4): DGGITQSPKYLFRKEGQNVTLSCEQNLNHDAMYWYRQDPGQGLRLIYYSQIVNDFQKGDIAEGYSVSREKKESFPLTVTSAQKNPTAFYLCASMKGNVVEKLFFGSGTQLSVL.

With respect to this clone: Additional DNA sequences in this sample encode the identical CDR3. The genes are TRBV2 and TRBJ1-2; 7 bases agree with TRBD1. Germline V CDR1 and CDR2: SNHLY, FYNNEI. The CDR3 covers 13 residues. V dropped 5 bases and J dropped 3; count of bases not matched to a gene: 3. The CDR3 spells CASSPQGDYGYTF. The CDR3 bases are TGTGCCAGCAGTCCCCAGGGGGACTATGGCTACACCTTC.

The table lists this clone with a few counts. The chain joins TRBV27 to TRBJ2-7; possibly TRBD2 for D (6 bases). From germline, CDR1 is MNHEY and CDR2 SMNVEV (reference sequence). The CDR3 sequence is 14 residues long. V lost 0 bases, J lost 3 bases, and 9 bases lay in between. This CDR3 is CASSLSQGGYEQYF. CDR3 sequence (DNA): TGTGCCAGCAGTTTATCCCAGGGAGGCTACGAGCAGTACTTC.

The chain couples TRBV11-1 to TRBJ2-1; tentative D call: TRBD2 (6 bases). Trimming took off 7 bases at V and 6 bases at J, with 13 bases between the two ends. Germline loops: CDR1 SGHAT, CDR2 FQDESV (reference sequence). CDR3 size: 13 residues. The CDR3 spells CASNPGTRNEQFF. The CDR3 nucleotides read TGTGCCAGCAACCCCGGGACTCGCAATGAGCAGTTCTTC.

The CDR3: CASSSGGEGNSPLHF. DNA for the CDR3: TGTGCCAGTAGTTCTGGGGGGGAAGGTAATTCACCCCTCCACTTT. V usage is TRBV19 and J usage is TRBJ1-6; tentative D call: TRBD1 (5 bases). The CDR3 totals 15 residues. Germline CDR1 and CDR2: LNHDA and SQIVND (reference sequence). V was clipped by 5 bases and J by 6 bases, with 14 bases between them. Combining the CDR3 with reference TRBV19 and TRBJ1-6 gives the whole variable domain DGGITQSPKYLFRKEGQNVTLSCEQNLNHDAMYWYRQDPGQGLRLIYYSQIVNDFQKGDIAEGYSVSREKKESFPLTVTSAQKNPTAFYLCASSSGGEGNSPLHFGNGTRLTVT.